This T cell receptor beta chain was identified during a study of shared clonotypes between healthy human individuals. Study information: CD4 naive cells filled three plates per donor, CD4 memory three, CD8 naive two and CD8 memory one.

Study-level results: Generation probabilities of non-shared clonotypes were lower (relative to those shared by all four donors). Rarefaction exposed incomplete sorted-subset sequencing despite large depth.

Regarding this clone: Its cognate antigen is unknown.

The ends lost 6 bases at V and 6 bases at J; junction bases unmatched: 4. Germline V CDR1 and CDR2: WNHNN, SYGVQD (reference sequence). The CDR3 loop spans 13 amino acids. Clones were sequenced by immunoSEQ multiplex PCR, and TCRdb holds only the in-frame ones, with some missing. Among 550,000 to 750,000 clones listed, around 95% were seen once. As defined, naive CD8 cells were CD45RO-negative and positively selected for CCR7, with terminally differentiated effector memory CD45RA+ cells excluded. The chain couples TRBV10-1 to TRBJ2-2; 7 nucleotides line up with TRBD1. This clonotype was obtained from a woman in her thirties in good health. The material sequenced was naive CD8+ T cells sorted from blood. The CDR3 reads CASSRDSSGELFF. Written as DNA, the CDR3 is TGCGCCAGCAGCAGGGACAGCTCCGGGGAGCTGTTTTTT.